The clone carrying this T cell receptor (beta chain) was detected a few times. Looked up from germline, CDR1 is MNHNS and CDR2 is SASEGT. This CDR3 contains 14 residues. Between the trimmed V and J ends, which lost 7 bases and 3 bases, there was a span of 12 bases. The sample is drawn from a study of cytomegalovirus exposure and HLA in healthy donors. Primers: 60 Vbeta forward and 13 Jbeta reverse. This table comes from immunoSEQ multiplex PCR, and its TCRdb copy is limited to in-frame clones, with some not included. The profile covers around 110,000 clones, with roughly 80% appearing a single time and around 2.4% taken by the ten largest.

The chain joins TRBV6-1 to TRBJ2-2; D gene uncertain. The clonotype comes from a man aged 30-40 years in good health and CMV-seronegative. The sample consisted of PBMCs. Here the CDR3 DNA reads TGTGCCAGCACCTACCAATCATACACCGGGGAGCTGTTTTTT. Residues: CASTYQSYTGELFF.